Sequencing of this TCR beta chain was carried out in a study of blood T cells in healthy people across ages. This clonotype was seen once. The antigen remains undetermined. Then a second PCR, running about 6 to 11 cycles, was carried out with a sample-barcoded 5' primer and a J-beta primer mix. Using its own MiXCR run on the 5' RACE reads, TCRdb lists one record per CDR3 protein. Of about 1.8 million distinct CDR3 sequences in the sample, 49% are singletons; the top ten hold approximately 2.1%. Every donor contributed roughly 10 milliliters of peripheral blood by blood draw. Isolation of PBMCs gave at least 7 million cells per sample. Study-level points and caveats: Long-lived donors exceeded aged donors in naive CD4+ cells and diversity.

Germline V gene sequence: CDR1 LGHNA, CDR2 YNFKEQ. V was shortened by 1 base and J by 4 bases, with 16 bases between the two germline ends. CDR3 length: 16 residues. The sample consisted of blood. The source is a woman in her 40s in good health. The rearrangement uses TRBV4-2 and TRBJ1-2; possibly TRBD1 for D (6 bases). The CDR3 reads CASSQVHGGAFYGYTF. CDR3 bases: TGTGCCAGCAGCCAAGTTCATGGGGGCGCGTTCTATGGCTACACCTTC.